Listed below are T cell receptor beta chains from one sample, sequenced in a study of shared clonotypes between healthy human individuals. Only in-frame clones appear in the TCRdb table, and some are missing; sequencing was by immunoSEQ multiplex PCR. The table has about 2 million clones, 85% to 95% seen once. The sequencing sample was made of naive CD8+ T cells sorted from blood. These TCRs come from a man in his late teens or twenties in good health. Each CDR3 is given with its conserved first and last residue. A D gene is named only where the DNA matches it firmly. Size is omitted from some rows. Given values are once, few, many or a class for expanded clones.

size | J | D | V | CDR3 | DNA
once | TRBJ2-7 | TRBD1 | TRBV28 | CASSSRDREAYEQYF | TGTGCCAGCAGCTCCCGGGACAGGGAAGCCTACGAGCAGTACTTC
NA | TRBJ2-2 | NA | TRBV5-4 | CASSLGVGAHTGELFF | TGTGCCAGCAGCTTGGGGGTAGGGGCCCACACCGGGGAGCTGTTTTTT
NA | TRBJ2-1 | NA | TRBV4-3 | CASSQGPSTSNPNEQFF | TGCGCCAGCAGCCAAGGTCCCTCTACTAGCAATCCCAATGAGCAGTTCTTC
NA | TRBJ1-6 | NA | TRBV2 | CASSDGSPLHF | TGTGCCAGCAGTGATGGATCACCCCTCCACTTT
NA | TRBJ2-7 | TRBD2 | TRBV4-1 | CASSQGPGTSGTLEQYF | TGCGCCAGCAGCCAAGGCCCCGGGACTAGCGGGACCTTGGAGCAGTACTTC
NA | TRBJ1-4 | NA | TRBV9 | CASSVAWGANEKLFF | TGTGCCAGCAGCGTAGCATGGGGGGCTAATGAAAAACTGTTTTTT
NA | TRBJ1-1 | NA | TRBV6-5 | CASSYSEGVEAFF | TGTGCCAGCAGTTACTCCGAGGGTGTTGAAGCTTTCTTT
NA | TRBJ2-3 | TRBD1 | TRBV4-3 | CASSQGTGTPADTQYF | TGCGCCAGCAGCCAAGGGACAGGGACACCGGCAGATACGCAGTATTTT
NA | TRBJ2-4 | NA | TRBV19 | CASSMEQVFGNIQYF | TGTGCCAGTAGTATGGAGCAGGTGTTTGGAAACATTCAGTACTTC
NA | TRBJ1-1 | NA | TRBV7-3 | CASSWGLHTEAFF | TGTGCCAGCAGCTGGGGACTACACACTGAAGCTTTCTTT
NA | TRBJ2-1 | NA | TRBV27 | CASSPGTAGREQFF | TGTGCCAGCAGTCCAGGGACGGCTGGTCGTGAGCAGTTCTTC
NA | TRBJ1-6 | TRBD1 | TRBV13 | CASSLAWDRGRNSPLHF | TGTGCCAGCAGCTTAGCTTGGGACAGGGGCCGTAATTCACCCCTCCACTTT
NA | TRBJ2-7 | NA | TRBV10-2 | CASSELGLYEQYF | TGCGCCAGCAGTGAGTTAGGCCTCTACGAGCAGTACTTC
NA | TRBJ2-5 | NA | TRBV10-2 | CASSDSFTGLETQYF | TGCGCCAGCAGTGACTCCTTTACAGGGTTGGAGACCCAGTACTTC
NA | TRBJ1-5 | NA | TRBV28 | CASSFGRGVNQPQHF | TGTGCCAGCAGTTTCGGGAGGGGCGTCAATCAGCCCCAGCATTTT
NA | TRBJ1-1 | NA | TRBV11-2 | CASSGSQNTEAFF | TGTGCCAGCAGCGGAAGTCAGAACACTGAAGCTTTCTTT